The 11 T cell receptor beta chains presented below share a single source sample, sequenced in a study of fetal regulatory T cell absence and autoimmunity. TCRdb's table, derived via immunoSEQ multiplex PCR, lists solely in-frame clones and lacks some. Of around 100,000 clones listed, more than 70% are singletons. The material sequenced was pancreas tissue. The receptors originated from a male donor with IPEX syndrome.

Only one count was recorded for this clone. In DNA, the CDR3 is TGTGCCGCCTCAGGGAGCACAGATACGCAGTATTTT. Residues: CAASGSTDTQYF. The V gene is TRBV6-1, the J gene TRBJ2-3; D perhaps matches TRBD1 (5 bases). This CDR3 comprises 12 residues. V lost 11 bases and J 0 bases, leaving 9 bases between the germline ends. Germline V gene data show CDR1 as MNHNS and CDR2 as SASEGT.

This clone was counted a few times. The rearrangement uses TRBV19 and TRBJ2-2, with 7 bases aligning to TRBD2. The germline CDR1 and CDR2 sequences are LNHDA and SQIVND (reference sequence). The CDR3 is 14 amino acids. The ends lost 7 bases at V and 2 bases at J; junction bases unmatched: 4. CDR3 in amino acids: CASMPGLNTGELFF. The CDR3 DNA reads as TGTGCCAGTATGCCGGGACTAAACACCGGGGAGCTGTTTTTT.

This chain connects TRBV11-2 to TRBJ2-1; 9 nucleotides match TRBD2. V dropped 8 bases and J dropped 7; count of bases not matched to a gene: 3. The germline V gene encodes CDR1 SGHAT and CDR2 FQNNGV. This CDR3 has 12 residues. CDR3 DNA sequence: TGTGCCAGCTTCAGCGGGGGGAATGAGCAGTTCTTC. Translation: CASFSGGNEQFF.

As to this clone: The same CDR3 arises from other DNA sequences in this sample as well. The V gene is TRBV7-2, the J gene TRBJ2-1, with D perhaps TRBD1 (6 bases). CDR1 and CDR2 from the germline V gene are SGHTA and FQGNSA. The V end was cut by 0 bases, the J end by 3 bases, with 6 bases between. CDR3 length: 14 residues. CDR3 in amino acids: CASSLAGGYNEQFF. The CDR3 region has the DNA TGTGCCAGCAGCTTAGCAGGGGGCTACAATGAGCAGTTCTTC.

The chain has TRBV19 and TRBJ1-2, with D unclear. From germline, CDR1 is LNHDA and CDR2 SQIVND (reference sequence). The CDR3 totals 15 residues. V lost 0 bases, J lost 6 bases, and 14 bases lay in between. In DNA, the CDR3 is TGTGCCAGTAGTATAGATAGTCACCGCGGGGATGGCTACACCTTC. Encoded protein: CASSIDSHRGDGYTF.

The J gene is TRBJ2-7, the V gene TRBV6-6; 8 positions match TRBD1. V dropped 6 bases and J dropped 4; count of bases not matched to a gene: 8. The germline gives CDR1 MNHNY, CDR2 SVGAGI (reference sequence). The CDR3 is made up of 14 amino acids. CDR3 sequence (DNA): TGTGCCAGCAGGACAGGGGACAGTCTTTACGAGCAGTACTTC. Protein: CASRTGDSLYEQYF.

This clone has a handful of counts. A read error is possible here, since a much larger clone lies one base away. CDR3 loop: CASSLTSSYEQYF. The CDR3 DNA sequence: TGTGCCAGCAGCTTGACTAGCTCCTACGAGCAGTACTTC. The chain employs TRBV7-9 and TRBJ2-7, with TRBD2 as a possible D gene (6 bases). Trimming stripped 3 bases from V and 0 bases from J, with 6 bases between. Per the germline V gene, CDR1 is SEHNR and CDR2 is FQNEAQ (reference sequence). CDR3 length equals 13 residues.

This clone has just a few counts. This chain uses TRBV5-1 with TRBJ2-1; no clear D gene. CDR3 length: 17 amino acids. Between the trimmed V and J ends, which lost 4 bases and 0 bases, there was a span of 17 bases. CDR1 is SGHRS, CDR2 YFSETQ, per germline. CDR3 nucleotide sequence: TGCGCCAGCAGCCAGCCCTTGTGGGCCCCCTCCTACAATGAGCAGTTCTTC. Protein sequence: CASSQPLWAPSYNEQFF.

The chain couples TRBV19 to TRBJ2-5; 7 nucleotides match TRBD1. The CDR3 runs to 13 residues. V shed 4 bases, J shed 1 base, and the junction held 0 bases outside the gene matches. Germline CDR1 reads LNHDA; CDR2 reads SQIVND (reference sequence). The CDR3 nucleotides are TGTGCCAGTAGTACAGGGGGCCAAGAGACCCAGTACTTC. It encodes CASSTGGQETQYF.

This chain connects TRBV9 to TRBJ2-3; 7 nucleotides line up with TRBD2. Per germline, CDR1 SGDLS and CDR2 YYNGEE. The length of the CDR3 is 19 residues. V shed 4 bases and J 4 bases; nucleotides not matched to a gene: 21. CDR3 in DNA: TGTGCCAGCAGCTCCCGGGGGGATAGCGGGCTTTTCCTATCAGATACGCAGTATTTT. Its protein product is CASSSRGDSGLFLSDTQYF.

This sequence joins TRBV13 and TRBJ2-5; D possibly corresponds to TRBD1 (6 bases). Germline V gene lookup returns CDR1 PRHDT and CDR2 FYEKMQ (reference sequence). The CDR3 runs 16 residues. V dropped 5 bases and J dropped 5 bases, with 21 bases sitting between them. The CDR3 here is CASSPNKGVINETQYF. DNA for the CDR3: TGTGCCAGCAGCCCTAACAAGGGGGTTATTAATGAGACCCAGTACTTC.